This T cell receptor beta chain was retrieved from a study of blood T cell repertoires in COVID-19. Study-level background: Acute-phase and convalescent COVID-19 samples originated in the United States, Italy and Spain. T cells, B-cell-depleted T cells, or PBMCs provided the cDNA or gDNA that served as material.

V was pared by 6 bases and J by 7 bases, with 15 bases between. Germline V gene lookup returns CDR1 MNHEY and CDR2 SVGAGI. The CDR3 runs 14 residues. This clone came up a few times. In the source study's methods: The assay estimated nucleated cells by amplifying reference gene primers. TCRdb's copy holds only in-frame clones and misses some; the assay was immunoSEQ multiplex PCR. Clonal size and the V and J genes are those of that table, whereas D and trimming came from the DNA. The table has approximately 140,000 clones, approximately 88% seen once. The sequenced sample was peripheral blood. This clonotype was obtained from a human donor in a cohort sampled during active COVID-19. The V and J genes are TRBV6-5 and TRBJ1-4, with a tentative D call TRBD1 (5 bases). This CDR3 is CASRSGGGGEKLFF. CDR3 nucleotide sequence: TGTGCCAGCAGGTCGGGGGGGGGAGGTGAAAAACTGTTTTTT.